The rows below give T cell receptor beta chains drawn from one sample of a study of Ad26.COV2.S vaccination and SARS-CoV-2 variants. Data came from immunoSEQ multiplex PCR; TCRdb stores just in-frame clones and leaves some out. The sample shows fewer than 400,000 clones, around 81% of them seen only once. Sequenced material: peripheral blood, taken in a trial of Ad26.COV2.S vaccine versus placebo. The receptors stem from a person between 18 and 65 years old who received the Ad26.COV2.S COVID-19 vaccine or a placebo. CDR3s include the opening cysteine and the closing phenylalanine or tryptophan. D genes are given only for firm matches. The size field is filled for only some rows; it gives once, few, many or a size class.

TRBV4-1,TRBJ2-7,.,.,TGCGCCAGCAGCCACAGAATACCGGGCCTCAATTCCTACGAGCAGTACTTC,CASSHRIPGLNSYEQYF
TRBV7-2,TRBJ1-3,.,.,TGTGCCAGCAGCTTAAGCCTCACTGGAAACACCATATATTTT,CASSLSLTGNTIYF
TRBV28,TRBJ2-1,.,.,TGTGCCAGCAGTTTACGGACATATTGGTCCAACAATGAGCAGTTCTTC,CASSLRTYWSNNEQFF
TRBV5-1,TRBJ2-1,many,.,TGCGCCAGCAGCTTACAAGGCCCAGGAAATTACAATGAGCAGTTCTTC,CASSLQGPGNYNEQFF
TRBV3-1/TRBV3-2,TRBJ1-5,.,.,TGTGCCAGCAGCCAATATGCGAGGCAGGGACAGCCCCAGCATTTT,CASSQYARQGQPQHF
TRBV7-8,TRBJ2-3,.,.,TGTGCCAGCAGCTTAGGTGGCCTTTTTAGCACAGATACGCAGTATTTT,CASSLGGLFSTDTQYF
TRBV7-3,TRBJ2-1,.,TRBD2,TGTGCCAGCAGCCCCGGACTAGCGGGGAACAATGAGCAGTTCTTC,CASSPGLAGNNEQFF
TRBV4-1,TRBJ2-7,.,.,TGCGCCAGCAGCCAAGTCTTGGGTGGGGCCTACGAGCAGTACTTC,CASSQVLGGAYEQYF
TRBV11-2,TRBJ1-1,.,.,TGTGCCAGCAGCGAGAGGGGGTTCACTGAAGCTTTCTTT,CASSERGFTEAFF
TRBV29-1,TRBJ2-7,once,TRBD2,TGCAGCGTTGATGGCGGCGGGGGGGGCTCCTACGAGCAGTACTTC,CSVDGGGGGSYEQYF
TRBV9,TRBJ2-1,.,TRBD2,TGTGCCAGCAGCGTTCTACCTAGCGGGGGGCTTGGGAATGAGCAGTTCTTC,CASSVLPSGGLGNEQFF
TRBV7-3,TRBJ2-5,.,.,TGTGCCAGCAGCTTAACGGGCCAGGCCCACGAGACCCAGTACTTC,CASSLTGQAHETQYF
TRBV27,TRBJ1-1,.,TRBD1,TGTGCCAGCAGTTTATTAAGGGGGCGGGAAGCTTTCTTT,CASSLLRGREAFF
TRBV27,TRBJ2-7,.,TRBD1,TGTGCCAGCAGACCATCAGGGGGCGCCTCCTACGAGCAGTACTTC,CASRPSGGASYEQYF
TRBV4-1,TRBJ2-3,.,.,TGCGCCAGCAGCCTACGAGGGGGGGACCTTACGCAGTATTTT,CASSLRGGDLTQYF
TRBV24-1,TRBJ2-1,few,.,TGTGCCACCAGTCAGTTGGGGCGCGATGAGCAGTTCTTC,CATSQLGRDEQFF
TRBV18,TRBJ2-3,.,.,TGTGCCAGCTCACACTTAGCGGAAGACCGGGATACGCAGTATTTT,CASSHLAEDRDTQYF
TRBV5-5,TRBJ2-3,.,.,TGTGCCAGCAGCTTTCGCAGGGCAGATACGCAGTATTTT,CASSFRRADTQYF
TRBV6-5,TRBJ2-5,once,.,TGTGCCAGCAGTACAACTAGAGTCGAGACCCAGTACTTC,CASSTTRVETQYF
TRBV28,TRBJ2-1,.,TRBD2,TGTGCCAGCAGTTTTGTAGCGGGGGGCTCCTACAATGAGCAGTTCTTC,CASSFVAGGSYNEQFF
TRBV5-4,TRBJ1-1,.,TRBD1,TGTGCCAGCAGCTTAAGACAGGGAGTGAACACTGAAGCTTTCTTT,CASSLRQGVNTEAFF
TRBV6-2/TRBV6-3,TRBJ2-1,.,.,TGTGCCAGCAGTTACTTGGGGGGGCCGTTCTTC,CASSYLGGPFF
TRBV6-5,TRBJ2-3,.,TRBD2,TGTGCCAGCAGTTACCGGGGGGTAAGCACAGATACGCAGTATTTT,CASSYRGVSTDTQYF
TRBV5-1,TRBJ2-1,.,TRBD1,TGCGCCAGCGGCGCCGCTGGGACAGGAACCTACAATGAGCAGTTCTTC,CASGAAGTGTYNEQFF
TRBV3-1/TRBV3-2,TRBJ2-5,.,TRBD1,TGTGCCAGCAGCCACCTGGGCCAGGGGGCACAAGAGACCCAGTACTTC,CASSHLGQGAQETQYF
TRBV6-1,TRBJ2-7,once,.,TGTGCCAGCAGTGAAGGGTACCGGGGGGCAACCTCCTACAAGCAGTACTTC,CASSEGYRGATSYKQYF
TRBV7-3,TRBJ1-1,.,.,TGTGCCAGCACCGACGGAATGGACACTGAAGCTTTCTTT,CASTDGMDTEAFF
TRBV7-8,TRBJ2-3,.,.,TGTGCCAGCAGCTTAGTGCCTGGCCCAGATACGCAGTATTTT,CASSLVPGPDTQYF
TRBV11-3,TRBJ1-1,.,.,TGTGCCAGCAGCTTAGACCCCGGGTTGAACACTGAAGCTTTCTTT,CASSLDPGLNTEAFF
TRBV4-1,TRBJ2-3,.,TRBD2,TGCGCCAGCAGCCAAGGGTCCCTAGCGGGGACAGATACGCAGTATTTT,CASSQGSLAGTDTQYF
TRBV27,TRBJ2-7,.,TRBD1,TGTGCCAGCAGCACGGGACAGTTCTACGAGCAGTACTTC,CASSTGQFYEQYF
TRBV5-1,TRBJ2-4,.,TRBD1,TGCGCCAGCAGCGCCGGGACAGTCCCCCTCGGTCAGTACTTC,CASSAGTVPLGQYF
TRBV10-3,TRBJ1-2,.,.,TGTGCCATCAGTGAGGGGGCGGGGTATGGCTACACCTTC,CAISEGAGYGYTF
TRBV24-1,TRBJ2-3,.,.,TGTGCCACCAGCCTGGGGCGAGGGCTTAGTCCTAGCACAGATACGCAGTATTTT,CATSLGRGLSPSTDTQYF
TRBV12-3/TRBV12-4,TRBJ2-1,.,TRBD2,TGTGCCAGCAGTTTAAGGCGGGGGACCGGGGGGATCTTC,CASSLRRGTGGIF
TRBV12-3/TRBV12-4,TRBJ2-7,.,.,TGTGCCAGCAGTTTGCGGGGATCGGACGAGCAGTACTTC,CASSLRGSDEQYF
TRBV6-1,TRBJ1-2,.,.,TGTGCCAGCAGTGAACGCCTCGGCCAACCGAATGGCTACACCTTC,CASSERLGQPNGYTF
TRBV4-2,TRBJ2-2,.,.,TGTGCCAGCAGCCAAGTTTACTATGACCCCCCCGGGGAGCTGTTTTTT,CASSQVYYDPPGELFF
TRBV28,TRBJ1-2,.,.,TGTGCCAGCAGTTTACCCGATAAGGGCTACACCTTC,CASSLPDKGYTF
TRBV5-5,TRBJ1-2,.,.,TGTGCCAGCAGCTCGGAATTACAGGGCTCCTATGGCTACACCTTC,CASSSELQGSYGYTF
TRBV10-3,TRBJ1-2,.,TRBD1,TGTGCCGCCAGGGGGGAAATCTATGGCTACACCTTC,CAARGEIYGYTF
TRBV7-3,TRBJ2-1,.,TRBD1,TGTGCCAGCAGCTTAAGGGAATCGGGACAGGGTTTCGATGAGCAGTTCTTC,CASSLRESGQGFDEQFF
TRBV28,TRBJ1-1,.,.,TGTGCCAGCAGGGGGCCGTTGCTCGCTGAAGCTTTCTTT,CASRGPLLAEAFF
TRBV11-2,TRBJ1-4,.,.,TGTGCCAGCAGCTTATTTGGGGAAAAACTGTTTTTT,CASSLFGEKLFF
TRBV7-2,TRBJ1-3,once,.,TGTGCCAGCAGCTTGGGCCAGGGGAGCTCTGGAAACACCATATATTTT,CASSLGQGSSGNTIYF
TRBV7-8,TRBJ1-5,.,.,TGTGCCAGCAGCTTAGACAGGAATCAGCCCCAGCATTTT,CASSLDRNQPQHF
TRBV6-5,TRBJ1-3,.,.,TGTGCCAGCACCCGCGGGGGGGGCTCTGGAAACACCATATATTTT,CASTRGGGSGNTIYF
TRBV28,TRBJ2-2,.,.,TGTGCCAGCAGTTTGTCTTTCACCGGGGAGCTGTTTTTT,CASSLSFTGELFF
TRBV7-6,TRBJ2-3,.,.,TGTGCCAGCAGACCCCTGGGGGCGATAAACGAACGAAATACGCAGTATTTT,CASRPLGAINERNTQYF
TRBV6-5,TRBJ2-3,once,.,TGTGCCAGCTCGAAGCGCTCTAGCACAGATACGCAGTATTTT,CASSKRSSTDTQYF
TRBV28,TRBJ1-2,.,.,TGTGCCAGCTTACCCCCATCCCAGGCTAACTATGGCTACACCTTC,CASLPPSQANYGYTF
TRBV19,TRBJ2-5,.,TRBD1,TGTGCCAGTAGTACCGGGACAGGGTTGGCAGAGACCCAGTACTTC,CASSTGTGLAETQYF
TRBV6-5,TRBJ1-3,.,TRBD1,TGTGCCAGCAGTCCCTGGGGACAGGGTACGAACACCATATATTTT,CASSPWGQGTNTIYF
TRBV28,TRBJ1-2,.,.,TGTGCCAGCAGTTTAGAGGGCGGGGGCAGGGGTCAGGGTGGCTACACCTTC,CASSLEGGGRGQGGYTF